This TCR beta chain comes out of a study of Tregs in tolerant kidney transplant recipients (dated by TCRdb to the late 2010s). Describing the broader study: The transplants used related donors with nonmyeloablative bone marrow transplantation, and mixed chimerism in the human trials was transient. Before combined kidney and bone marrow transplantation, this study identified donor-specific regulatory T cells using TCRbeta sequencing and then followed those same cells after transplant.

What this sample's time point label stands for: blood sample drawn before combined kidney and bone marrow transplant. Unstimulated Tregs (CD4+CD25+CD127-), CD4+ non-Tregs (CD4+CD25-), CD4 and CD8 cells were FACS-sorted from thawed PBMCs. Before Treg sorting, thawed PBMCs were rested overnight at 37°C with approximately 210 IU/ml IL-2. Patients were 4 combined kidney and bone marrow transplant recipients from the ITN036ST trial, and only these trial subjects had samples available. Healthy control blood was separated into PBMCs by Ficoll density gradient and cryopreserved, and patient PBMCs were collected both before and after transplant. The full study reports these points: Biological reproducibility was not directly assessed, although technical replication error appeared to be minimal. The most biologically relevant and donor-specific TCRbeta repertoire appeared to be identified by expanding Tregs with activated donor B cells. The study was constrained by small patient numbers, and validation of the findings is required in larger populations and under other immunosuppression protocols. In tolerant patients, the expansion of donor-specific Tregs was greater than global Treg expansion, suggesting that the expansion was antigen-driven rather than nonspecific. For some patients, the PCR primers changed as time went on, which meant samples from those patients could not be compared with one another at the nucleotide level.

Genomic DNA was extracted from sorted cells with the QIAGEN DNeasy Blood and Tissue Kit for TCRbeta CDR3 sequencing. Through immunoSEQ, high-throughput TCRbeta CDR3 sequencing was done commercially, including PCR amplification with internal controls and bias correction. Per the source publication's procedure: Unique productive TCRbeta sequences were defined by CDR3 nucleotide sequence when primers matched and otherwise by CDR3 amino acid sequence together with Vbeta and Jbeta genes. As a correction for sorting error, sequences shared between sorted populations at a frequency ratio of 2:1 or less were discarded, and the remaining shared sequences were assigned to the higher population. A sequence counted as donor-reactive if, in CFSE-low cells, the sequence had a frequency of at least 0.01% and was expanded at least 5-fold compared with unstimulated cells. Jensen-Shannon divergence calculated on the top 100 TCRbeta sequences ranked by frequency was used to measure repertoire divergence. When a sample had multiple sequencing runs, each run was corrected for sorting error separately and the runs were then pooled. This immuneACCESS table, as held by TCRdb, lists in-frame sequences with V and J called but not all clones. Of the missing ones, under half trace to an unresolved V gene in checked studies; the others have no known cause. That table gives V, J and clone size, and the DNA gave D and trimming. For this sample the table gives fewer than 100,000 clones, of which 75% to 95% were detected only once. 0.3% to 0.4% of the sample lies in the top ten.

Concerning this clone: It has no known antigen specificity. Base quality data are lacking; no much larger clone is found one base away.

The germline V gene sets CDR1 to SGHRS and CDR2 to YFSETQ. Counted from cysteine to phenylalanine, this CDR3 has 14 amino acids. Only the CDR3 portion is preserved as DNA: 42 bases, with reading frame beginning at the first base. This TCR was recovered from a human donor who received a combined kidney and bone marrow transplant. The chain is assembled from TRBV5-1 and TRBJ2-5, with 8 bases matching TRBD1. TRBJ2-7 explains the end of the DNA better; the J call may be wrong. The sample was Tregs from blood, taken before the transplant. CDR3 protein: CASSLLQGEYEQYF. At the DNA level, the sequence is TGCGCCAGCAGCTTGTTACAGGGGGAATACGAGCAGTACTTC.